These T cell receptor beta chains were read from a single sample in a study of T cell clonotyping in hematopoietic cell transplantation. The protocol was immunoSEQ multiplex PCR, while the TCRdb copy is restricted to in-frame clones and leaves out a portion. Of about 29,000 clones detected, more than 85% appear once; the ten largest clones hold about 11%. The sample consisted of PBMCs, taken 100 days after allogeneic stem cell transplant. The receptors stem from a female patient aged 45 to 65 who had an allogeneic stem cell transplant from a related donor, so the T cells may come from the graft donor. Some clones in this sample may be carry-over from other donors' samples. Each CDR3 is given with its conserved first and last residue. The D gene is left open where the match is weak. Part of the rows lack a size; the others show once, few, many or a class for expanded clones.

>TRBJ2-5|TRBD1|once|TRBV25-1
CASSETPGRGQETQYF
TGTGCCAGCAGTGAAACCCCGGGCAGGGGGCAAGAGACCCAGTACTTC
>TRBJ2-1|TRBD2|-|TRBV7-6
CASSSAGDPREQFF
TGTGCCAGCAGCTCTGCGGGGGACCCTCGTGAGCAGTTCTTC
>TRBJ1-5|TRBD1|-|TRBV10-1
CASSPSGTGGGGGQPQHF
TGCGCCAGCAGTCCTTCCGGGACAGGGGGCGGGGGCGGACAGCCCCAGCATTTT
>TRBJ1-2|-|once|TRBV11-2
CASSLGQHYGYTF
TGTGCCAGCAGCTTAGGACAGCACTATGGCTACACCTTC
>TRBJ2-1|-|-|TRBV7-9
CASSLVYGAYNEQFF
TGTGCCAGCAGCTTAGTGTACGGGGCCTACAATGAGCAGTTCTTC
>TRBJ2-7|TRBD1|once|TRBV7-2
CASSLEGANSYEQYF
TGTGCCAGCAGCTTAGAGGGGGCAAACTCCTACGAGCAGTACTTC
>TRBJ1-5|-|-|TRBV6-6
CASSSTSLNQPQHF
TGTGCCAGCAGTTCGACAAGTCTTAATCAGCCCCAGCATTTT
>TRBJ2-5|-|-|TRBV11-2
CASSPGRGGETQYF
TGTGCCAGCAGCCCTGGCAGGGGGGGGGAGACCCAGTACTTC
>TRBJ2-5|-|-|TRBV6-4
CASRLQAAQETQYF
TGTGCCAGCAGACTGCAGGCGGCCCAAGAGACCCAGTACTTC
>TRBJ1-3|-|-|TRBV5-1
CASSLGVSGNTIYF
TGCGCCAGCAGCCTAGGGGTATCTGGAAACACCATATATTTT
>TRBJ1-6|TRBD1|once|TRBV19
CASTYTTGFDSPLHF
TGTGCCAGTACCTACACGACAGGGTTCGATTCACCCCTCCACTTT
>TRBJ1-2|TRBD1|-|TRBV15
CATSMWTGLLGGYGYTF
TGTGCCACCAGCATGTGGACAGGGCTCCTAGGGGGCTATGGCTACACCTTC
>TRBJ1-5|TRBD1|-|TRBV5-5
CASSWGPDREFWPQHF
TGTGCCAGCAGCTGGGGACCGGACAGGGAGTTTTGGCCCCAGCATTTT
>TRBJ2-1|TRBD1|-|TRBV7-6
CASSLAVRTGSYNEQFF
TGTGCCAGCAGCTTAGCGGTAAGGACAGGGTCCTACAATGAGCAGTTCTTC
>TRBJ1-3|-|-|TRBV4-2
CASSQEGNSGNTIYF
TGTGCCAGCAGCCAAGAAGGGAACTCTGGAAACACCATATATTTT
>TRBJ2-4|TRBD2|-|TRBV7-2
CASTPGGTSKNIQYF
TGTGCCAGCACCCCGGGAGGTACATCCAAAAACATTCAGTACTTC
>TRBJ2-7|-|-|TRBV27
CASSLGQGMYEQYF
TGTGCCAGCAGTTTAGGGCAGGGAATGTACGAGCAGTACTTC
>TRBJ1-1|TRBD1|-|TRBV30
CAWSRDRGNTEAFF
TGTGCCTGGAGTAGAGACAGGGGGAACACTGAAGCTTTCTTT
>TRBJ2-7|TRBD2|-|TRBV11-3
CASSLAPGTSGGAYEQYF
TGTGCCAGCAGCTTAGCCCCCGGGACTAGCGGGGGGGCATACGAGCAGTACTTC
>TRBJ1-5|TRBD1|-|TRBV4-3
CASSQDVGQRFGQPQHF
TGCGCCAGCAGCCAAGATGTGGGACAGAGATTTGGTCAGCCCCAGCATTTT
>TRBJ2-1|-|-|TRBV11-2
CASSLGHYFRGNEQFF
TGTGCCAGCAGCTTAGGGCACTACTTTAGAGGGAATGAGCAGTTCTTC
>TRBJ1-3|-|-|TRBV2
CASRADNGNTIYF
TGTGCCAGCAGGGCAGACAATGGAAACACCATATATTTT
>TRBJ1-2|TRBD1|-|TRBV2
CASSGGQPNYGYTF
TGTGCCAGCAGTGGGGGACAGCCAAACTATGGCTACACCTTC
>TRBJ1-4|-|-|TRBV9
CASSVLGGPNEKLFF
TGTGCCAGCAGCGTTCTCGGGGGACCCAATGAAAAACTGTTTTTT
>TRBJ2-2|TRBD2|-|TRBV11-2
CASSQGLAGGGTTGELFF
TGTGCCAGCAGCCAGGGCCTAGCGGGGGGTGGTACGACCGGGGAGCTGTTTTTT
>TRBJ1-1|-|once|TRBV11-2
CASSLVGGLNTEAFF
TGTGCCAGCAGCTTAGTCGGGGGCCTGAACACTGAAGCTTTCTTT
>TRBJ1-6|-|-|TRBV6-4
CASSVRVGVSPLHF
TGTGCCAGCAGTGTCAGGGTTGGGGTCTCACCCCTCCACTTT
>TRBJ1-6|-|-|TRBV6-5
CASSERRGNSPLHF
TGTGCCAGCAGCGAGCGGAGAGGTAATTCACCCCTCCACTTT
>TRBJ2-2|TRBD2|-|TRBV19
CASMWRGAANTGELFF
TGTGCCAGTATGTGGCGGGGGGCCGCGAACACCGGGGAGCTGTTTTTT
>TRBJ1-1|-|-|TRBV5-8
CASSPGWGFTEAFF
TGTGCCAGCAGCCCAGGATGGGGTTTCACTGAAGCTTTCTTT
>TRBJ2-1|-|-|TRBV7-2
CASHRRAYNEQFF
TGTGCCAGCCACCGGAGGGCTTACAATGAGCAGTTCTTC
>TRBJ1-1|-|-|TRBV6-6
CASSFLREVNTEAFF
TGTGCCAGCAGTTTCCTCAGGGAGGTGAACACTGAAGCTTTCTTT
>TRBJ2-5|TRBD2|-|TRBV6-5
CASSPWISGEETQYF
TGTGCCAGCAGTCCCTGGATCAGCGGGGAAGAGACCCAGTACTTC
>TRBJ2-7|-|-|TRBV25-1
CASSEGVSNEQYF
TGTGCCAGCAGTGAGGGTGTCAGCAACGAGCAGTACTTC
>TRBJ1-1|-|once|TRBV5-4
CASSSPRVGETEAFF
TGTGCCAGCAGCTCCCCCCGGGTAGGAGAAACTGAAGCTTTCTTT
>TRBJ2-7|-|-|TRBV4-2
CASSQEGGREQYF
TGTGCCAGCAGCCAAGAGGGCGGTCGCGAGCAGTACTTC
>TRBJ1-3|-|-|TRBV29-1
CSATFHSGNTIYF
TGCAGCGCCACTTTTCACTCTGGAAACACCATATATTTT
>TRBJ1-2|-|-|TRBV7-9
CASSPGGYGYTF
TGTGCCAGCAGCCCAGGAGGATATGGCTACACCTTC
>TRBJ2-2|-|once|TRBV6-1
CASSAMGQNTGELFF
TGTGCCAGCAGTGCCATGGGACAGAACACCGGGGAGCTGTTTTTT
>TRBJ1-6|TRBD1|-|TRBV7-3
CASSPRGQLGPLHF
TGTGCCAGCAGCCCAAGGGGACAGTTGGGACCCCTCCACTTT
>TRBJ1-2|-|-|TRBV6-1
CASTRSGYGYTF
TGTGCCAGCACTCGGTCAGGCTATGGCTACACCTTC
>TRBJ2-7|-|-|TRBV4-2
CASSQESGEQYF
TGTGCCAGCAGCCAAGAATCAGGAGAGCAGTACTTC
>TRBJ2-6|TRBD1|-|TRBV10-1
CASSPSRGTGYGANVLTF
TGCGCCAGCAGCCCGAGTCGCGGGACAGGGTATGGGGCCAACGTCCTGACTTTC
>TRBJ1-5|TRBD1|-|TRBV19
CASSIAGGLGQPQHF
TGTGCCAGTAGTATAGCAGGGGGGCTCGGTCAGCCCCAGCATTTT
>TRBJ2-3|-|-|TRBV7-3
CASSDSGPTDTQYF
TGTGCCAGCTCTGACAGTGGACCCACAGATACGCAGTATTTT
>TRBJ1-4|TRBD1|-|TRBV10-3
CAISAGQEEKLFF
TGTGCCATCAGTGCGGGACAGGAGGAAAAACTGTTTTTT
>TRBJ1-2|-|-|TRBV19
CASSIDGGRYGYTF
TGTGCCAGTAGTATAGATGGGGGCCGCTATGGCTACACCTTC
>TRBJ2-1|-|-|TRBV7-3
CASSLGRGYNEQFF
TGTGCCAGCAGCCTGGGGAGAGGCTACAATGAGCAGTTCTTC
>TRBJ2-7|-|-|TRBV4-1
CASSQRESYEQYF
TGCGCCAGCAGCCAGAGAGAGTCCTACGAGCAGTACTTC
>TRBJ2-1|-|-|TRBV2
CASSRGTYNEQFF
TGTGCCAGCTCGAGGGGAACCTACAATGAGCAGTTCTTC